This entry is about one T cell receptor beta chain. Method: immunoSEQ multiplex PCR; TCRdb's copy keeps in-frame clones and lacks some. The sample yields 470,000 or so clones, 80% to 90% seen once. The data derive from a study of blood T cell repertoires in COVID-19. Germline V gives CDR1 SGHRS, CDR2 YFSETQ. This CDR3 spans 14 amino acids. The V and J ends lost 5 bases and 6 bases, in that order; junction bases with no gene match: 7. This receptor was obtained from a woman younger than 45 with acute or convalescent COVID-19. The sample consisted of peripheral blood. V is TRBV5-1 and J is TRBJ2-1, with TRBD2 matching 8 bases. The DNA of the CDR3 is TGCGCCAGCAGTCACAGCGGGGGATCCAATGAGCAGTTCTTC. This translates into CASSHSGGSNEQFF. Full variable domain (remainder filled in from reference TRBV5-1 and TRBJ2-1): KAGVTQTPRYLIKTRGQQVTLSCSPISGHRSVSWYQQTPGQGLQFLFEYFSETQRNKGNFPGRFSGRQFSNSRSEMNVSTLELGDSALYLCASSHSGGSNEQFFGPGTRLTVL.